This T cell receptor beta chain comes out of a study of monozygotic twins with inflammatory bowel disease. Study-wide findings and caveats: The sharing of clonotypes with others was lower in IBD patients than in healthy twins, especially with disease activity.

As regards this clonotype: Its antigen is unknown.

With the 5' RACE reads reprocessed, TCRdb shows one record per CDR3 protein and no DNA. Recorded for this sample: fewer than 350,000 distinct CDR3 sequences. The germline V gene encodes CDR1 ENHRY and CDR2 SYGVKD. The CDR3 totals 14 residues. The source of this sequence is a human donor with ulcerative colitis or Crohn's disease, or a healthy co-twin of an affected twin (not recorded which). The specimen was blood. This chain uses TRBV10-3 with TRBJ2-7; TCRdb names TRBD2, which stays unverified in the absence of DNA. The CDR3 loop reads CAIRDTGLSYEQYF.